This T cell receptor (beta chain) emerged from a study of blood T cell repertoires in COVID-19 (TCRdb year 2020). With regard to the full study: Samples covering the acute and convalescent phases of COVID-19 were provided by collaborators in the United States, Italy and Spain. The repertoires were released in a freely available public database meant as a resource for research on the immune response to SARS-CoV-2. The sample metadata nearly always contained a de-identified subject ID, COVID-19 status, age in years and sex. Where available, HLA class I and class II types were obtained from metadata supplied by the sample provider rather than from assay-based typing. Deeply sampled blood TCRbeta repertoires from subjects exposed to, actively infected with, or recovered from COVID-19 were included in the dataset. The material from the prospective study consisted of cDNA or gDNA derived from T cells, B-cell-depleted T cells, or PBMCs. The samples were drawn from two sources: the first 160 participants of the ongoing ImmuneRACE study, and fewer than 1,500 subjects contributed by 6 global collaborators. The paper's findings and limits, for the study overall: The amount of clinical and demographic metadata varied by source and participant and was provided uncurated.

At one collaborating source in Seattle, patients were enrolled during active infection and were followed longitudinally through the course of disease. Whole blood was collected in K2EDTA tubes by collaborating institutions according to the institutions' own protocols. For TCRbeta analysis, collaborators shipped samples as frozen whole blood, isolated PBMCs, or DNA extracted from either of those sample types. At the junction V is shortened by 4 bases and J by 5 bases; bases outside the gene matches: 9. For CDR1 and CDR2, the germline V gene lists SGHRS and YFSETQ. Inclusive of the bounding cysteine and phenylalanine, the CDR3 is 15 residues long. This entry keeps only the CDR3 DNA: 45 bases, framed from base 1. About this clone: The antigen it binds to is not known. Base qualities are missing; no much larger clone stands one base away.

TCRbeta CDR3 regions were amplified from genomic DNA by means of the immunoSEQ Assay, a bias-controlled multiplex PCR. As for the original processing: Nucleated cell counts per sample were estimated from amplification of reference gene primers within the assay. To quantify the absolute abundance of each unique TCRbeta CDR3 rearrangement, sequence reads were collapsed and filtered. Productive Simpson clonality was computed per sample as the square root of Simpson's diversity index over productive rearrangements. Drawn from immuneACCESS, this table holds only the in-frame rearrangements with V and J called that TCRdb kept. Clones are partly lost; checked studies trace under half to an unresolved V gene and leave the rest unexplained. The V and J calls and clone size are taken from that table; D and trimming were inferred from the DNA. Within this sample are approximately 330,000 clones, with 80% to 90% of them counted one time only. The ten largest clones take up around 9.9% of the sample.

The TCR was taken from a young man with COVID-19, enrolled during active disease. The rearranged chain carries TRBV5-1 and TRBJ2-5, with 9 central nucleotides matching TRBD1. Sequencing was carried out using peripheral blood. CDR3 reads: CASSATGTGMETQYF. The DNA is TGCGCCAGCAGCGCAACCGGGACAGGGATGGAGACCCAGTACTTC.